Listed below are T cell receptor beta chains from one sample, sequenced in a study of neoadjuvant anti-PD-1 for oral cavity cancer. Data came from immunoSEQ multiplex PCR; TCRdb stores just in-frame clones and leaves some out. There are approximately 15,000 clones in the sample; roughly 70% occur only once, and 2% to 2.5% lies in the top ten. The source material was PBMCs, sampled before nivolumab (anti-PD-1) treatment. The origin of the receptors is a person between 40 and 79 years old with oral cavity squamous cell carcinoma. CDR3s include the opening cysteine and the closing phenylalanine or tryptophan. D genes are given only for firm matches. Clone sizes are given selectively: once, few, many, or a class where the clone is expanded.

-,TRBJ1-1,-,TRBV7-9,TGTGCCAGCAGCCTTCAGGGCGGAAACACTGAAGCTTTCTTT,CASSLQGGNTEAFF
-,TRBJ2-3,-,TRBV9,TGTGCCAGCAGCGTCGGTTTCGATACGCAGTATTTT,CASSVGFDTQYF
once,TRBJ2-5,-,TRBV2,TGTGCCAGCAGATTAGAGACCCAGTACTTC,CASRLETQYF
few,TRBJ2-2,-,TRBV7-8,TGTGCCAGCAGCTTCGGGACAACGAACACCGGGGAGCTGTTTTTT,CASSFGTTNTGELFF
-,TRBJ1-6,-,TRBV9,TGTGCCAGCAGCGTAGGTTCGGGGAGTAATTCACCCCTCCACTTT,CASSVGSGSNSPLHF
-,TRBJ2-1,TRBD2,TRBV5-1,TGCGCCAGCAGCTCCCCTTCGGGACTAGCGGGAGACCTCTCCTACAATGAGCAGTTCTTC,CASSSPSGLAGDLSYNEQFF
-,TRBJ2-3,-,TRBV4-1,TGCGCCAGCAGCCAACGGGGGCCCACAGATACGCAGTATTTT,CASSQRGPTDTQYF
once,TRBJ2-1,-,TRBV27,TGTGCCAGCAGTTCCCCTGCAGGCAGCTCCTACAATGAGCAGTTCTTC,CASSSPAGSSYNEQFF
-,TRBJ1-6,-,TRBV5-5,TGTGCCAGCAGCTCGGACCAACGGTCCTATAATTCACCCCTCCACTTT,CASSSDQRSYNSPLHF
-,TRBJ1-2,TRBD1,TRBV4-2,TGTGCCAGCAGCTCCTTGGACAGGGAAAGTTATGGCTACACCTTC,CASSSLDRESYGYTF
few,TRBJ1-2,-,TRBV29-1,TGCAGCGTAGGTTATTTTGGGATCGAGGGCTACACCTTC,CSVGYFGIEGYTF
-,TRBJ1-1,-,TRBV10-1,TGCGCCAGCAGTGGTGAGGGAACTTACACTGAAGCTTTCTTT,CASSGEGTYTEAFF
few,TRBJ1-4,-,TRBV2,TGTGCCAGCAACGGGGTGGAGGGGGAAAAACTGTTTTTT,CASNGVEGEKLFF
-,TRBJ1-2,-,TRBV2,TGTGCCAGCGTTTTTCGGGCCCCCTATGGCTACACCTTC,CASVFRAPYGYTF
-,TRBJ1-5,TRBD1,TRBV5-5,TGTGCCAGCAGCCCAGGACAGGGGCAACGGCCCCAGCATTTT,CASSPGQGQRPQHF
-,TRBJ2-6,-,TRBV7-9,TGTGCCAGCAGCTTAGGTGGAGCTGGGGCCAACGTCCTGACTTTC,CASSLGGAGANVLTF
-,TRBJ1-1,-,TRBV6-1,TGTGCCAGCATGGCAGGGAGACACACTGAAGCTTTCTTT,CASMAGRHTEAFF
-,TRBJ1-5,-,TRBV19,TGTGCCAGTAGGGGGGGGTCAGGGCGGCCCCAGCATTTT,CASRGGSGRPQHF
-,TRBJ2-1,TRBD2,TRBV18,TGTGCCAGCTCAACTAGCGGACCCTACAATGAGCAGTTCTTC,CASSTSGPYNEQFF
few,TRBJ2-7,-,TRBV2,TGTGCCAGCAGTGAAAGGGGGGAGCAGTACTTC,CASSERGEQYF
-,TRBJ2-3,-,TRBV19,TGTGCCAGTAGGAGATCCCAGGGGACAGATACGCAGTATTTT,CASRRSQGTDTQYF
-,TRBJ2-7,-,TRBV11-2,TGTGCCAGCAGCCGGTATAGCGGCTCCTACGAGCAGTACTTC,CASSRYSGSYEQYF
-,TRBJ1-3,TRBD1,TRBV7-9,TGTGCCAGCAGCTTGTCGGGACAGACCTCTGGAAACACCATATATTTT,CASSLSGQTSGNTIYF
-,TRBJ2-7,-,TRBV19,TGTGCCAGTAGTGTAGGGACACCTCATTACGAGCAGTACTTC,CASSVGTPHYEQYF
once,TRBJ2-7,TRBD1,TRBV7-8,TGTGCCAGCACCCGACAGGGACCTTTCCACGAGCAGTACTTC,CASTRQGPFHEQYF
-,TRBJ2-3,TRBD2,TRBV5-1,TGCGCCAGCAGACCAGGACTAGCGGGACCAGATACGCAGTATTTT,CASRPGLAGPDTQYF
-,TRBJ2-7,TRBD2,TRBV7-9,TGTGCCAGCAGCAATCTTATCGGGACTAGCGGGGGGGCTTCCTACGAGCAGTACTTC,CASSNLIGTSGGASYEQYF
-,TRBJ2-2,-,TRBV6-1,TGTGCCAGCAGTGAAACAGGGCTAGCTCGGGAGCTGTTTTTT,CASSETGLARELFF
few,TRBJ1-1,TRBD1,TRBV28,TGTGCCAGCAGTTTTCCGTACAGGGGGGACGCTTTCTTT,CASSFPYRGDAFF
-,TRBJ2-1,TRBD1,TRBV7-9,TGTGCCAGCAGTTTAGGGACAGTATCCTACAATGAGCAGTTCTTC,CASSLGTVSYNEQFF
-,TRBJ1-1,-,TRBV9,TGTGCCAGCAGCGTAGGTCAAAACATGAACACTGAAGCTTTCTTT,CASSVGQNMNTEAFF
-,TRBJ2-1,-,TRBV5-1,TGCGCCAGCAGCCCGCGTGCGAGCGGAGCCTACAATGAGCAGTTCTTC,CASSPRASGAYNEQFF
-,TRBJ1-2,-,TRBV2,TGTGCCAGCAGTGCGTACCGGGGGCGCGTGCATGGCTACACCTTC,CASSAYRGRVHGYTF
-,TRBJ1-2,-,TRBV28,TGTGCCAGCAGTGGACAGCTCAACTATGGCTACACCTTC,CASSGQLNYGYTF
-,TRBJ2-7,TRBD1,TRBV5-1,TGCGCCAGCAGCAAAACACAGGGGAACTACGAGCAGTACTTC,CASSKTQGNYEQYF
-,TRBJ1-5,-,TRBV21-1,TGTGCCAGCAGCAAAGTGGCCCTTAGGACTTCCCCCGCGAATCAGCCCCAGCATTTT,CASSKVALRTSPANQPQHF
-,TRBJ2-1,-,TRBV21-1,TGTGCCAGCAGCAAAGGAGAAAAAGCTAATGAGCAGTTCTTC,CASSKGEKANEQFF
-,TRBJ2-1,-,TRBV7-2,TGTGCCAGCAGCCCTCTGACTGAGCAGTTCTTC,CASSPLTEQFF
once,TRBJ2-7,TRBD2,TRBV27,TGTGCCAGCAGTATCCGGACTAGCGGATCCTACGAGCAGTACTTC,CASSIRTSGSYEQYF
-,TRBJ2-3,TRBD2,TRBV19,TGTGCCAGTAGTACCTTAGCGGGGGGGAGCACAGATACGCAGTATTTT,CASSTLAGGSTDTQYF
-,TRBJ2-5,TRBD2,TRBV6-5,TGTGCCAGCAGCCCTCACACTAGCGGGATTCCCTCCCAGTACTTC,CASSPHTSGIPSQYF
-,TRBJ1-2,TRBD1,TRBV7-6,TGTGCCAGCAGCTTAGGTACCGGGACAGGCAGACATGGCTACACCTTC,CASSLGTGTGRHGYTF
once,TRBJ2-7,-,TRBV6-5,TGTGCCAGCAGTTACACAAAGACAGGAGCCTACGAGCAGTACTTC,CASSYTKTGAYEQYF
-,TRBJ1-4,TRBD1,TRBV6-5,TGTGCCAGCAGTTACGAAAGGGGGCGAACTAATGAAAAACTGTTTTTT,CASSYERGRTNEKLFF
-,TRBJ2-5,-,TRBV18,TGTGCCAGCTCGCTGGGATTAAAAGAGACCCAGTACTTC,CASSLGLKETQYF
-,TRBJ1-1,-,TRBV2,TGTGCCAGCAGTGAGCAGTGGATGGGAACTGAAGCTTTCTTT,CASSEQWMGTEAFF
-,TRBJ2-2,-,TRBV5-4,TGTGCCAGCAGTCCGGGACTCCCCGACGGGGAGCTGTTTTTT,CASSPGLPDGELFF
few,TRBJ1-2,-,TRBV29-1,TGCAGCGCCAGCACCCCTCCGGGGTATGGCTACACCTTC,CSASTPPGYGYTF
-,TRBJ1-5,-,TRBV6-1,TGTGCCAGCAGTGAAAACTTAGGGAGGGGGAATCAGCCCCAGCATTTT,CASSENLGRGNQPQHF
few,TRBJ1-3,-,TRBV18,TGTGCCAGCTGGAGCTCTGGAAACACCATATATTTT,CASWSSGNTIYF
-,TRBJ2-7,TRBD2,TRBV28,TGTGCCAGCAGTTTAAGTCCTAGCGGGTGGGACGAGCAGTACTTC,CASSLSPSGWDEQYF
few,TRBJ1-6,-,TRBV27,TGTGCCAGCAGTTTAGGGCAGTTCAATTCACCCCTCCACTTT,CASSLGQFNSPLHF
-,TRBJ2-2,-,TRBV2,TGTGCCAGCGTTTCCGGGACGGATTCGTCAATTACCGGGGAGCTGTTTTTT,CASVSGTDSSITGELFF
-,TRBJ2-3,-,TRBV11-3,TGTGCCAGCAGCCAAGGGCCTAACACAGATACGCAGTATTTT,CASSQGPNTDTQYF
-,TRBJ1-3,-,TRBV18,TGTGCCAGCCAAGAGCAAGTAGCTCACATCTACTCTGGAAACACCATATATTTT,CASQEQVAHIYSGNTIYF
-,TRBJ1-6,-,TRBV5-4,TGTGCCAGCAGCTTGGTAGGGGGGGCTGCTAATTCACCCCTCCACTTT,CASSLVGGAANSPLHF